Below, one T cell receptor (beta chain) is given with its context. Its antigen is still unknown. V shed 7 bases and J 6 bases; nucleotides not matched to a gene: 9. Per germline, CDR1 SQVTM and CDR2 ANQGSEA. The CDR3 is made up of 13 amino acids. The data are from a study of CD8 T cells in ankylosing spondylitis. Study findings and constraints: The study looked at matched synovial fluid samples from ankylosing spondylitis patients. Disease-linked clones were reported to be significantly enriched there.

Quantitative barcoded 5'-RACE was used to prepare TCR beta libraries. TCRdb itself ran the 5' RACE reads through MiXCR, one entry per CDR3 protein. The sample shows 150,000 to 200,000 distinct CDR3 sequences, 18% of them seen only once. This TCR came from a male donor aged 10 to 35 with ankylosing spondylitis or in good health (not recorded which). The chain links TRBV29-1 to TRBJ2-7, with 10 bases matching TRBD1. The material sequenced was blood, either unsorted or a sorted T cell fraction (not recorded which). DNA of the CDR3: TGCAGCGGACAGGGGGCGCATCTTAGCGAGCAGTACGTC. Translation: CSGQGAHLSEQYV.